A selection of T cell receptor beta chains follows, all from one sample in a study of shared T cell receptors in the human thymus. The method was immunoSEQ multiplex PCR; TCRdb's version includes in-frame clones alone and lacks a portion of them. The table records 700,000 or so clones, roughly 85% of them present only once. In addition, the sample was reused for a study of human thymus T cells.

Sequenced input: thymocytes. The receptors originated from a girl under three years old with a congenital heart defect. Each CDR3 is given with its conserved first and last residue. Fields, in order: J gene, V gene, clone size, CDR3 protein. Clone size appears in some rows only: once, few, many, or a class for an expanded clone.

>TRBJ2-7|TRBV4-3|NA
CASSQDPDRIYEQYF
>TRBJ2-7|TRBV28|NA
CASSLGQGLLEQYF
>TRBJ1-5|TRBV28|once
CASSNRAPYSNQPQHF
>TRBJ2-7|TRBV6-5|NA
CASSYSREGRDEQYF
>TRBJ1-2|TRBV5-6|NA
CASSLVTADRGSPTGYTF
>TRBJ1-1|TRBV7-2|NA
CASSLAFLLGASTEAFF
>TRBJ1-1|TRBV5-1|NA
CASSLGFRGGMNTEAFF
>TRBJ1-2|TRBV25-1|few
CASSPREYYGYTF
>TRBJ2-1|TRBV11-2|NA
CASSLRLYSYNEQFF
>TRBJ1-6|TRBV12-5|NA
CASGSHRNSPLHF
>TRBJ2-5|TRBV14|NA
CASSQVAGVQETQYF
>TRBJ1-2|TRBV4-2|once
CASSQDWGRVDPNYGYTF
>TRBJ1-1|TRBV5-6|NA
CASSSLAGQGATEAFF
>TRBJ1-2|TRBV6-6|NA
CASIKQGAYGYTF
>TRBJ2-7|TRBV4-3|NA
CASSQDPPGQRGSGEQYF
>TRBJ2-1|TRBV6-1|NA
CASSTGTAPYNEQFF
>TRBJ1-1|TRBV19|NA
CASSIDPTTGGDSTEAFF
>TRBJ1-1|TRBV7-9|NA
CASSLTVMNTEAFF
>TRBJ2-2|TRBV7-7|NA
CASSPRLAGGRSGELFF
>TRBJ2-7|TRBV27|NA
CASTHKADRGGHEQYF
>TRBJ2-1|TRBV2|NA
CASSGLVGASGGSNEQFF
>TRBJ2-7|TRBV7-2|NA
CASSVGPDSIRSYEQYF
>TRBJ2-1|TRBV6-4|NA
CASRMTPPKDNEQFF
>TRBJ1-2|TRBV19|once
CASSISRRGYGYTF
>TRBJ1-2|TRBV19|NA
CASSPPLGPRTGKRCYTF